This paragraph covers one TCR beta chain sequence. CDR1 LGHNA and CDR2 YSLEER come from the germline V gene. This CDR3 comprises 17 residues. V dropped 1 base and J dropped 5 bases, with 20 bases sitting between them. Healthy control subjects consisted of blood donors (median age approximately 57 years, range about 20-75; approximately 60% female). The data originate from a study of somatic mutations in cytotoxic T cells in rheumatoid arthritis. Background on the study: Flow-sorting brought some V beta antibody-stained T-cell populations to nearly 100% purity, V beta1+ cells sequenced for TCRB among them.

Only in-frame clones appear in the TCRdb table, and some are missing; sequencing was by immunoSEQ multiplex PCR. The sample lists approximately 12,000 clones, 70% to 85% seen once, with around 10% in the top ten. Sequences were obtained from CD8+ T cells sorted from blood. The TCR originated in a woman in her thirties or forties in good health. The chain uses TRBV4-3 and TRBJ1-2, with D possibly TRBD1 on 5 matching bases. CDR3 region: CASSQVRDGGVEYGYTF. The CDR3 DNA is TGCGCCAGCAGCCAAGTAAGGGACGGAGGGGTAGAGTATGGCTACACCTTC.